The subject of this entry is one T cell receptor beta chain. This specimen belongs to a study of blood T cell repertoires in COVID-19. TCRdb's copy holds only in-frame clones and misses some; the assay was immunoSEQ multiplex PCR. This table has some 150,000 clones, 70% to 90% appearing once. Germline V gives CDR1 LNHDA, CDR2 SQIVND (reference sequence). V shed 5 bases and J 6 bases; nucleotides not matched to a gene: 9. The CDR3 consists of 14 residues. The chain couples TRBV19 to TRBJ2-7, with TRBD1 matching 8 bases. Material for sequencing was peripheral blood. The sequence was obtained from a woman aged 55-69 years with COVID-19, enrolled during active disease. In nucleotides, the CDR3 is TGTGCCAGTAGTCAGACAGGGGCCTCGGGCGAGCAGTACTTC. Translating gives CASSQTGASGEQYF.